These T cell receptor beta chains were read from a single sample in a study of blood T cell repertoires in COVID-19. Produced via immunoSEQ multiplex PCR; TCRdb's table is partial and in-frame only. The repertoire includes roughly 410,000 clones, approximately 87% of them detected once, and 2.3% sits in the top ten. The sample was peripheral blood. The source of these receptors is an older woman with COVID-19, enrolled during active disease. The CDR3 runs from the conserved cysteine through the conserved F or W. The order of the fields is V gene, D gene, J gene, clone size, CDR3 DNA, CDR3 protein. A D gene is named only where the DNA matches it firmly. Clone size appears in some rows only: once, few, many, or a class for an expanded clone.

>TRBV12-3/TRBV12-4|NA|TRBJ1-2|NA
TGTGCCAGCCGGGGTCGGCACTATGGCTACACCTTC
CASRGRHYGYTF
>TRBV18|TRBD1|TRBJ2-7|NA
TGTGCCAGCTCACCCTCCCGACAGGGCTCCTACGAGCAGTACTTC
CASSPSRQGSYEQYF
>TRBV19|TRBD2|TRBJ2-5|NA
TGTGCCAGTAGCCCAGTCCGGGGGGGCCTAGAGACCCAGTACTTC
CASSPVRGGLETQYF
>TRBV19|TRBD1|TRBJ2-2|NA
TGTGCCAGTACCAACTTGACAGGGGTTCGAAACACCGGGGAGCTGTTTTTT
CASTNLTGVRNTGELFF
>TRBV20-1|TRBD1|TRBJ1-4|NA
TGCAGTGCTAGTCCACAACCGGGACAGGGAAATGAAAAACTGTTTTTT
CSASPQPGQGNEKLFF
>TRBV10-3|TRBD2|TRBJ2-3|NA
TGTGCCATCAGTGACCCCTCCTGGACTAGCGGGGGTAGCACAGATACGCAGTATTTT
CAISDPSWTSGGSTDTQYF
>TRBV28|NA|TRBJ1-5|NA
TGTGCCACCTCGGTCCCTCCCCTAGCGTCCCAGCATTTT
CATSVPPLASQHF
>TRBV6-5|NA|TRBJ2-7|NA
TGTGCCAGCAGTTACTCGTTCGGGGGTCAGAACGAGCAGTACTTC
CASSYSFGGQNEQYF
>TRBV15|NA|TRBJ1-4|once
TGTGCCACCAGCAGAGAAACAGGATCACTGTTTTTT
CATSRETGSLFF
>TRBV7-3|TRBD2|TRBJ2-3|NA
TGTGCCAGCAGCTTAGATGGGACTAGCACCACAGATACGCAGTATTTT
CASSLDGTSTTDTQYF
>TRBV28|NA|TRBJ1-2|NA
TGTGCCAGCTGTCGGGAGGGAATAAATGACTATGGCTACACCTTC
CASCREGINDYGYTF
>TRBV27|NA|TRBJ1-1|NA
TGTGCCAGCAGTCCGGTGCCGGGGAGTATGAACACTGAAGCTTTCTTT
CASSPVPGSMNTEAFF
>TRBV5-6|NA|TRBJ1-4|NA
TGTGCCAGCAGCCCGGAGACGGGAGAGGCAACTAATGAAAAACTGTTTTTT
CASSPETGEATNEKLFF
>TRBV5-1|NA|TRBJ2-3|NA
TGCGCCAGCAGCACGTCGGGGTTCACAGATACGCAGTATTTT
CASSTSGFTDTQYF
>TRBV28|NA|TRBJ1-3|NA
TGTGCCAGCAGCCCCCCCACCACAACCTCTGGAAACACCATATATTTT
CASSPPTTTSGNTIYF
>TRBV7-2|NA|TRBJ2-2|NA
TGTGCAAACACCCGGACTTCGACCTTGGGCACCGGGGAGCTGTTTTTT
CANTRTSTLGTGELFF
>TRBV6-2/TRBV6-3|TRBD1|TRBJ1-2|NA
TGTGCCAGCAGTTTTCCAGGGGGCGCCGGCTATGGCTACACCTTC
CASSFPGGAGYGYTF
>TRBV28|TRBD1|TRBJ2-7|NA
TGTGCCAGCAGTTTATGGACAGGGTCGCATGAGCAGTACTTC
CASSLWTGSHEQYF
>TRBV19|NA|TRBJ1-2|few
TGTGCCAGTAGGACTAGCGGGGAGTATGGCTACACCTTC
CASRTSGEYGYTF
>TRBV7-3|TRBD1|TRBJ1-1|NA
TGTGCCAGCAGCTTAAAGGCAGGGGGCAGCGGTATGAACACTGAAGCTTTCTTT
CASSLKAGGSGMNTEAFF
>TRBV2|NA|TRBJ1-3|NA
TGTGCCAGCGGTGTGAGGCCCGACACCATATATTTT
CASGVRPDTIYF
>TRBV9|NA|TRBJ2-5|NA
TGTGCCAGCAGCGTAGATAGAGGAGAGACCCAGTACTTC
CASSVDRGETQYF
>TRBV2|NA|TRBJ1-1|NA
TGTGCCACCCAGGACACCGATGCTCGGGTTGTGAACACTGAAGCTTTCTTT
CATQDTDARVVNTEAFF
>TRBV19|TRBD1|TRBJ1-5|NA
TGTGCCAGTAGTGGGACAGGGAATCAGCCCCAGCATTTT
CASSGTGNQPQHF
>TRBV27|NA|TRBJ1-2|once
TGTGCCAGCAGTTTAACGCCGGATCGGGGGTACACCTTC
CASSLTPDRGYTF
>TRBV3-1/TRBV3-2|TRBD2|TRBJ2-7|NA
TGTGCCAGCAGCCCGAGGCTACGAGGGCGGGGGAGCTCCTACGAGCAGTACTTC
CASSPRLRGRGSSYEQYF
>TRBV5-4|NA|TRBJ1-6|once
TGTGCCAGCAGCCCAGGACAGACGCCGAATTCACCCCTCCACTTT
CASSPGQTPNSPLHF
>TRBV19|NA|TRBJ2-6|NA
TGTGCCAGTAGGACGCAGGGGAGTGTTTATTCTGGGGCCAACGTCCTGACTTTC
CASRTQGSVYSGANVLTF
>TRBV28|TRBD2|TRBJ2-7|NA
TGTGCCAGCAGTTTTCCGGGACTAGCGGGGGGGACTAACCAGTACTTC
CASSFPGLAGGTNQYF
>TRBV29-1|NA|TRBJ1-1|NA
TGCAGCGTTGATGGCCGGCGACACCCCCGAGGGGGCACTGAAGCTTTCTTT
CSVDGRRHPRGGTEAFF
>TRBV12-3/TRBV12-4|TRBD1|TRBJ1-5|NA
TGTGCCAGCAGTACGACAGGGGGCCAGCCCCAGCATTTT
CASSTTGGQPQHF
>TRBV5-5|NA|TRBJ2-7|NA
TGTGCCAGCAGCCTACCCGTCCGGGACACTACCTACGAGCAGTACTTC
CASSLPVRDTTYEQYF
>TRBV3-1/TRBV3-2|TRBD1|TRBJ2-2|NA
TGTGCCAGCACCTACAGGGGAGCCGGGGAGCTGTTTTTT
CASTYRGAGELFF
>TRBV7-8|TRBD1|TRBJ2-7|few
TGTGCCAGCAGCTCTCCGGGACAGGGCCCTGGGGAGCAGTACTTC
CASSSPGQGPGEQYF
>TRBV5-1|NA|TRBJ1-6|NA
TGCGCCAGCAGCCCGCTTGTGGAGGCCAATTCACCCCTCCACTTT
CASSPLVEANSPLHF
>TRBV5-1|TRBD2|TRBJ2-5|NA
TGCGCCAGCAGCTTGGATTGGGCGGGGGAAGGCGGAGAGACCCAGTACTTC
CASSLDWAGEGGETQYF
>TRBV3-1/TRBV3-2|TRBD2|TRBJ2-1|once
TGTGCCAGCAGCCAAGGGCTAGCGGGGGGGAACGAGCAGTTCTTC
CASSQGLAGGNEQFF